The 17 T cell receptor beta chains reported below all come from one sample, sequenced in a study of cytomegalovirus exposure and HLA in healthy donors. Researchers ran the PCR with 60 Vbeta and 13 Jbeta primers. Clones were read by immunoSEQ multiplex PCR, and TCRdb kept only the in-frame ones, dropping some. The table shows around 99,000 clones, with under 80% occurring only once. Sequencing used PBMCs. These receptors were obtained from a woman between 40 and 55 years old in good health and CMV-seropositive.

This clone was detected only a few times. The chain combines TRBV7-9 with TRBJ2-6, with D possibly TRBD1 on 5 matching bases. CDR1 and CDR2 from the germline V gene are SEHNR and FQNEAQ (reference sequence). The length of the CDR3 is 15 residues. V shed 4 bases and J shed 1 base, with 8 bases lying between them. CDR3 coding DNA: TGTGCCAGCAGCTCAGGGCTTTCTGGGGCCAACGTCCTGACTTTC. Its translation: CASSSGLSGANVLTF.

CDR3 amino acids: CASSFPLFDPGYTF. DNA of the CDR3: TGTGCCAGCAGTTTCCCACTATTCGATCCAGGCTACACCTTC. The V gene is TRBV6-5, the J gene TRBJ1-2; no definite D call. V was clipped by 4 bases and J by 8 bases, with 17 bases between them. In germline, CDR1 is MNHEY, CDR2 SVGAGI. The CDR3 covers 14 residues.

The chain couples TRBV19 to TRBJ1-5; the D is unclear. V lost 11 bases to trimming and J lost 1 base, with 15 bases between them. The CDR3 runs to 14 residues. Germline-derived CDR1 and CDR2 are LNHDA and SQIVND (reference sequence). CDR3 coding DNA: TGTGCCGTCAGTAGCCCTTCGAGCAATCAGCCCCAGCATTTT. Its translation is CAVSSPSSNQPQHF.

The V and J genes are TRBV4-1 and TRBJ1-3, with 7 positions matching TRBD1. Germline CDR1 and CDR2: MGHRA and YSYEKL. The CDR3 totals 17 residues. With 4 bases clipped from V and 0 bases from J, the junction kept 9 bases outside the gene matches. CDR3 loop: CASSRSGGPLSGNTIYF. The CDR3 nucleotides are TGCGCCAGCAGCCGATCAGGGGGACCCCTCTCTGGAAACACCATATATTTT.

The V and J genes are TRBV4-1 and TRBJ2-5, with TRBD2 identical over 9 bases. Trimming removed 0 bases from V and 5 bases from J; junction bases left unmatched: 7. Germline V gene data show CDR1 as MGHRA and CDR2 as YSYEKL. The CDR3 is 16 residues long. In DNA form, the CDR3 reads TGCGCCAGCAGCCAAGAAGGAGCGGGGGGAGGGGAGACCCAGTACTTC. Protein product: CASSQEGAGGGETQYF.

The chain carries TRBV6-4 and TRBJ1-2, with D possibly TRBD1 on 5 matching bases. Trimming took off 4 bases at V and 3 bases at J, with 12 bases between the two ends. This CDR3 has 14 amino acids. Germline-derived CDR1 and CDR2 are MRHNA and SNTAGT. As DNA, the CDR3 is TGTGCCAGCAGTGCGGGCTCGGGGGACTATGGCTACACCTTC. Translated: CASSAGSGDYGYTF.

V and J are TRBV11-1 and TRBJ1-5; D gene uncertain. This CDR3 has 13 amino acids. The V gene lost 4 bases and the J gene lost 1 base, with 5 bases spanning the gap. Germline assignment: CDR1 SGHAT and CDR2 FQDESV (reference sequence). The chain's CDR3 is CASSSQSNQPQHF. The CDR3 DNA sequence: TGTGCCAGCAGCTCACAGAGCAATCAGCCCCAGCATTTT.

The chain joins TRBV5-1 to TRBJ1-6; 11 bases map to TRBD1. The CDR3 has 16 amino acids. The V segment lost 5 bases and the J segment 5 bases; nucleotides outside the gene matches: 6. In germline, CDR1 is SGHRS, CDR2 YFSETQ. For the CDR3, the DNA is TGCGCCAGCAGTAAGGACAGGGGGCAGAATAATTCACCCCTCCACTTT. Translation: CASSKDRGQNNSPLHF. The full variable domain, completed using reference TRBV5-1 and TRBJ1-6, is KAGVTQTPRYLIKTRGQQVTLSCSPISGHRSVSWYQQTPGQGLQFLFEYFSETQRNKGNFPGRFSGRQFSNSRSEMNVSTLELGDSALYLCASSKDRGQNNSPLHFGNGTRLTVT.

The V and J genes are TRBV5-5 and TRBJ2-5, with 8 bases matching TRBD2. The CDR3 runs 15 residues. Germline assignment: CDR1 SGHKS and CDR2 YYEKEE (reference sequence). V lost 3 bases and J lost 4; bases outside the gene matches: 8. In DNA form, the CDR3 reads TGTGCCAGCAGCTCCCATGGACTAGCAGGAGAGACCCAGTACTTC. Translation: CASSSHGLAGETQYF.

The genes are TRBV5-1 and TRBJ2-5; TRBD1 is a possible D gene (5 bases). The CDR3 totals 17 residues. Trimming shortened V by 0 bases and J by 7 bases, and 22 bases separated the two germline ends. Germline CDR1 and CDR2: SGHRS and YFSETQ. CDR3 amino acids: CASSLDVSIAQGRTQYF. In nucleotides, the CDR3 is TGCGCCAGCAGCTTGGATGTTAGCATTGCCCAGGGCAGGACCCAGTACTTC.

The J gene is TRBJ2-2, the V gene TRBV7-2, with 8 bases aligning to TRBD2. V was clipped by 5 bases and J by 1 base; unmatched bases: 9. Per germline, CDR1 SGHTA and CDR2 FQGNSA. The CDR3 extends over 17 amino acids. The CDR3 sequence is CASSVRGTRLNTGELFF. CDR3 coding DNA: TGTGCCAGCAGCGTACGGGGGACTAGGTTGAACACCGGGGAGCTGTTTTTT.

This chain uses TRBV30 with TRBJ1-2; 10 bases fit TRBD1. This CDR3 has 13 residues. Germline V gene lookup returns CDR1 GTSNPN and CDR2 SVGIG (reference sequence). The V segment lost 0 bases and the J segment 5 bases; nucleotides outside the gene matches: 0. The CDR3 protein is CAWSVDRGYGYTF. CDR3 nucleotides: TGTGCCTGGAGTGTGGACAGGGGGTATGGCTACACCTTC.

This chain connects TRBV5-1 to TRBJ2-5; no definite D call. The germline V and J ends were trimmed by 1 base and 2 bases, with 3 bases remaining between them. Germline CDR1 SGHRS, CDR2 YFSETQ. CDR3 length: 12 amino acids. The CDR3 protein is CASSLRQETQYF. Here the CDR3 DNA reads TGCGCCAGCAGCTTGCGGCAAGAGACCCAGTACTTC.

V and J are TRBV5-1 and TRBJ1-1; D unresolved. From germline, CDR1 is SGHRS and CDR2 YFSETQ. This CDR3 is 14 amino acids long. Trimming took off 4 bases at V and 6 bases at J, with 16 bases between the two ends. The CDR3 region is CASSPAVRESEAFF. CDR3 in DNA: TGCGCCAGCAGCCCAGCCGTTCGGGAGTCTGAAGCTTTCTTT.

This clone was counted a single time. This sequence joins TRBV6-1 and TRBJ2-7; D remains unclear. The ends were cut back, 7 bases at V and 4 bases at J, with 14 bases in the middle. Germline CDR1 MNHNS, CDR2 SASEGT. This CDR3 has 13 amino acids. The CDR3 reads CASNLDPIYEQYF. The CDR3 DNA reads TGTGCCAGCAACCTAGACCCCATTTACGAGCAGTACTTC.

This chain links TRBV19 with TRBJ1-1, with no clear D. The V end was cut by 5 bases, the J end by 0 bases, with 7 bases between. CDR1 and CDR2 from the germline V gene are LNHDA and SQIVND (reference sequence). This CDR3 contains 13 residues. This chain's CDR3 is CASSELLNTEAFF. The CDR3 bases are TGTGCCAGTAGTGAGCTGCTGAACACTGAAGCTTTCTTT.

V is TRBV5-6 and J is TRBJ1-2; 12 nucleotides line up with TRBD1. Germline trimming cut 0 bases from V and 4 bases from J; bases unmatched to any gene: 1. This CDR3 region has 15 residues. Germline-derived CDR1 and CDR2 are SGHDT and YYEEEE. The chain's CDR3 is CASSLGDRGRYGYTF. The CDR3 DNA reads as TGTGCCAGCAGCTTGGGGGACAGGGGGCGCTATGGCTACACCTTC.